This T cell receptor (beta chain) is from a study of CD8 T cells in ankylosing spondylitis. This clonotype came up many times. Its cognate antigen is unknown. Findings of the study overall: Significant enrichment of disease-linked clones was reportedly seen in matched ankylosing spondylitis synovial fluid. Disease-linked clones bore a CD8+ phenotype, appearing relatively rarely in peripheral blood. Among TCR beta sequences, a motif of several highly homologous variants appeared characteristic of ankylosing spondylitis blood.

5'-RACE, quantitative and with molecular barcodes, yielded the TCR beta libraries. TCRdb used MiXCR to reprocess the 5' RACE reads, holding one entry per CDR3 protein. This table holds around 120,000 distinct CDR3 sequences, approximately 9.7% found once. Germline assignment: CDR1 SGHRS and CDR2 YFSETQ. After removal of 3 bases from V and 4 bases from J, the junction contained 5 bases not matched to a gene. CDR3 length: 15 residues. The sample was blood, either unsorted or a sorted T cell fraction (not recorded which). The chain joins TRBV5-1 to TRBJ1-5; 9 bases match TRBD1. This clonotype was obtained from a male donor with ankylosing spondylitis or in good health (not recorded which). Here the CDR3 DNA reads TGCGCCAGCAGCTGGACAGGGGAAAGGAATCAGCCCCAGCATTTT. Translated, it gives CASSWTGERNQPQHF.